This entry concerns a single T cell receptor beta chain. Its cognate antigen is unknown. Bulk tumor genomic DNA was the template, and each sample received approximately 0.65 ug. Several biopsies were collected from each primary tumor during surgery. They were spaced as far apart as possible within the tumor mass. Curative operations were performed on patients who had untreated, newly diagnosed non-small cell lung cancer. Per germline, CDR1 MNHNS and CDR2 SASEGT. Deletions cut 11 bases from V and 4 bases from J, with 23 bases between. The CDR3 runs 15 residues. The data belong to a study of immune heterogeneity within non-small cell lung tumors. The wider study: The tumor set comprised a few squamous cell carcinomas and approximately ten non-squamous carcinomas (plus 1 not otherwise specified). Study-level points and caveats: Significant yet moderate, the positive correlation between local T-cell clonality and local tumor mutational burden reached an R of about 0.33.

The TCR beta CDR3 region was amplified by multiplex PCR employing 32 V and 13 J primers. TCRdb re-derived calls from the multiplex PCR reads in MiXCR, one entry per CDR3 protein. Of 15,000 or so distinct CDR3 sequences in the sample, 25% to 35% were seen once. This chain joins TRBV6-1 and TRBJ1-1; tentative D call: TRBD1 (5 bases). The sample taken for sequencing was lung tumor tissue. This clonotype originated in a middle-aged man with non-small cell lung cancer. The CDR3 nucleotides read TGTGCCGGCATCCAACCCCGAGGGGTGGTCACTGAAGCTTTCTTT. This gives the protein CAGIQPRGVVTEAFF.